This T cell receptor (beta chain) was profiled in a study of human thymus T cells. General observations from the study: Thymic as well as blood repertoires seemed to favor certain V and J genes unevenly. Related research found strongly overlapping thymic repertoires in unrelated individuals.

A single count supports this clone. Its cognate antigen is unknown. The protocol was immunoSEQ multiplex PCR, while the TCRdb copy is restricted to in-frame clones and leaves out a portion. The sample contains fewer than 90,000 clones, around 96% of which appear only once. Trimming shortened V by 4 bases and J by 5 bases, and 14 bases separated the two germline ends. Germline V CDR1 and CDR2: SGHTA, FQGTGA. The CDR3 loop spans 14 amino acids. Thymic tissue was derived from resections collected during corrective heart surgery. Donor material was obtained from healthy Finnish infants undergoing corrective surgery for congenital heart defects.

The sequencing input was thymus tissue. This receptor was taken from a boy in the first two years of life with a congenital heart defect but otherwise immunologically healthy. The rearrangement links TRBV7-3 to TRBJ2-5, with D tentatively TRBD1 or TRBD2 (6 bases each). The CDR3 sequence: CASSSRGARETQYF. For the CDR3, the DNA is TGTGCCAGCAGCTCAAGGGGGGCTCGGGAGACCCAGTACTTC.